This T cell receptor (beta chain) was found in a study of T cell repertoires in cytomegalovirus infection. About the study: Based on public TCR beta signatures, there were indications of CMV infection and of a matching HLA type.

TCRdb passed the reads through MiXCR, listing each CDR3 protein once. Among some 180,000 distinct CDR3 sequences, approximately 20% were seen once, and the ten largest hold around 3.1%. This CDR3 is 13 amino acids long. V lost 7 bases to trimming and J lost 0 bases, with 9 bases between them. The chain is built from TRBV12-3 or TRBV12-4 and TRBJ1-1, with D unclear. This TCR derives from a human donor in good health (CMV status not recorded). Some clones in this sample may be carry-over from other donors' samples. Input material: PBMCs. For the CDR3, the DNA is TGTGCCAGCACCATGCAGTTGAACACTGAAGCTTTCTTT. It translates to CASTMQLNTEAFF.